One sample yielded the 15 T cell receptor beta chains listed below, sequenced in a study of CD8 T cells in Susac syndrome (dated by TCRdb to the late 2010s). Receptor amplification or capture employed the immunoSEQ multiplex PCR assay. RNA was extracted using the RNeasy kit, and roughly 0.5 to 1 microgram was reverse transcribed with random hexamers. TCRdb reworked the public reads: Q25 trimming with fastp, MiXCR clone assembly, productive beta chains retained. Each CDR3 protein appears once, grouped with its most common genes and DNA. Across this sample there are 150,000 to 200,000 distinct CDR3 sequences, with around 96% seen only once. The ten largest clones represent about 0.16% of the sample. Sequences were obtained from CD8+ T cells from PBMCs. These receptors were collected from a human donor with multiple sclerosis.

This chain connects TRBV4-1 to TRBJ2-5; 8 nucleotides line up with TRBD2. Germline V gene sequence: CDR1 MGHRA, CDR2 YSYEKL. The CDR3 spans 16 residues. V was pared by 0 bases and J by 7 bases, with 10 bases of the junction left unmatched. The CDR3 region has the DNA TGCGCCAGCAGCCAAGAAGTGGCCGGGACTAGTGGGACCCAGTACTTC. Translating gives CASSQEVAGTSGTQYF.

This clonotype appeared once. V is TRBV12-3 or TRBV12-4 and J is TRBJ2-7; unclear D gene. The CDR3 covers 15 residues. The germline V and J ends were trimmed by 2 bases and 4 bases, with 15 bases remaining between them. CDR3 bases: TGTGCCAGCAGTTTATGGGCAGGCTCTCAATACGAGCAGTACTTC. Its translation is CASSLWAGSQYEQYF.

V and J are TRBV28 and TRBJ1-1; D is unresolved. Germline CDR1 and CDR2: MDHEN and SYDVKM. V was clipped by 7 bases and J by 6 bases, with 12 bases between them. CDR3 length: 12 residues. The CDR3: CASKGYGSEAFF. Written as DNA, the CDR3 is TGTGCCAGCAAAGGGTATGGATCTGAAGCTTTCTTT.

The CDR3 loop reads CASSIGQMNTEAFF. The CDR3, as DNA: TGTGCCAGTAGTATAGGACAAATGAACACTGAAGCTTTCTTT. J is TRBJ1-1 and V is TRBV19; D gene uncertain. Per the germline V gene, CDR1 is LNHDA and CDR2 is SQIVND (reference sequence). The CDR3 runs 14 residues. Trimming stripped 1 base from V and 0 bases from J, with 6 bases between.

This chain joins TRBV5-1 and TRBJ2-2; D possibly corresponds to TRBD2 (5 bases). The ends were cut back, 4 bases at V and 0 bases at J, with 10 bases in the middle. CDR1 and CDR2 from the germline V gene are SGHRS and YFSETQ. This CDR3 has 15 residues. The CDR3 loop reads CASSPTGANTGELFF. CDR3 DNA: TGCGCCAGCAGCCCCACCGGGGCGAACACCGGGGAGCTGTTTTTT.

V is TRBV3-1 and J is TRBJ2-1; no clear D. In germline, CDR1 is LGHDT, CDR2 YNNKEL (reference sequence). The CDR3 has 14 amino acids. V gave up 2 bases and J gave up 5 bases, with 10 bases separating them. Here the CDR3 reads CASSQHLQNNEQFF. CDR3 sequence (DNA): TGTGCCAGCAGCCAACACCTCCAAAACAATGAGCAGTTCTTC.

The chain has TRBV9 and TRBJ2-2; D is uncertain. The CDR3 totals 15 residues. The germline CDR1 and CDR2 sequences are SGDLS and YYNGEE. Trimming cost V 0 bases and J 2 bases, with 8 bases left between them. CDR3 nucleotide sequence: TGTGCCAGCAGCGTAGCGGTTATCAACACCGGGGAGCTGTTTTTT. Translating it yields CASSVAVINTGELFF.

The J gene is TRBJ1-2, the V gene TRBV29-1, with D unclear. Germline-derived CDR1 and CDR2 are SQVTM and ANQGSEA. V was shortened by 5 bases and J by 8 bases, with 9 bases between the two germline ends. The CDR3 has 10 residues. The CDR3 nucleotides read TGCAGCGTTCCACTCCAGGGCTACACCTTC. It yields the protein CSVPLQGYTF.

The chain uses TRBV20-1 and TRBJ2-7, with 9 bases that match TRBD1. V lost 3 bases and J lost 6; bases outside the gene matches: 15. This CDR3 is built from 16 residues. The germline gives CDR1 DFQATT, CDR2 SNEGSKA (reference sequence). In DNA form, the CDR3 reads TGCAGTGCTAGGGCTAGGCGGGGGACAGGGACGTTCGAGCAGTACTTC. Protein product: CSARARRGTGTFEQYF.

This sequence joins TRBV3-1 and TRBJ2-1; D possibly corresponds to TRBD1 (5 bases). Trimming shortened V by 2 bases and J by 10 bases, and 9 bases separated the two germline ends. This CDR3 region has 12 residues. CDR1 and CDR2 (germline): LGHDT, YNNKEL (reference sequence). This chain's CDR3 is CASSQRAGEQFF. The CDR3 bases are TGTGCCAGCAGCCAACGGGCAGGGGAGCAGTTCTTC.

The V gene is TRBV14, the J gene TRBJ2-5; D gene ambiguous. Trimming stripped 3 bases from V and 2 bases from J, with 13 bases between. Germline CDR1 and CDR2: SGHDN and FVKESK. There are 15 residues in the CDR3. CDR3 in DNA: TGTGCCAGCAGCCACTATTCCAGTTCTCAAGAGACCCAGTACTTC. It yields the protein CASSHYSSSQETQYF.

The chain combines TRBV27 with TRBJ2-7; 10 bases are shared with TRBD2. V was clipped by 6 bases and J by 2 bases; unmatched bases: 7. CDR3 size: 15 residues. Germline loops: CDR1 MNHEY, CDR2 SMNVEV (reference sequence). CDR3 protein: CASSIGLAVTYEQYF. CDR3 coding DNA: TGTGCCAGCAGCATAGGACTAGCGGTAACCTACGAGCAGTACTTC.

The genes are TRBV4-1 and TRBJ1-2; D gene uncertain. The CDR3 consists of 15 residues. Germline CDR1 reads MGHRA; CDR2 reads YSYEKL. The V end was cut by 1 base, the J end by 5 bases, with 14 bases between. CDR3 region: CASSQVFEGGYGYTF. The DNA for the CDR3 is TGCGCCAGCAGCCAAGTATTCGAGGGCGGGTATGGCTACACCTTC.

This chain joins TRBV25-1 and TRBJ1-2; TRBD1 is a possible D gene (6 bases). This CDR3 has 17 residues. V was shortened by 1 base and J by 6 bases, with 21 bases between the two germline ends. CDR1 MGHDK and CDR2 SYGVNS come from the germline V gene. The CDR3 DNA is TGTGCCAGCAGTGAATCGGCCACGGGGGGCGAATTTGATGGCTACACCTTC. It specifies CASSESATGGEFDGYTF.

The chain couples TRBV29-1 to TRBJ1-1, with 7 nucleotides matching TRBD1. The V gene end was trimmed by 4 bases and the J gene end by 1 base; junction bases not matched to a gene: 9. CDR3 size: 15 residues. In germline, CDR1 is SQVTM, CDR2 ANQGSEA. CDR3 DNA: TGCAGCGTTGTTCCCTCAGGGGGGCAGAACACTGAAGCTTTCTTT. Protein product: CSVVPSGGQNTEAFF.